This T cell receptor (beta chain) stems from a study of cytomegalovirus exposure and HLA in healthy donors. The overall study: From HLA-typed donors, an early data release held around 85 million unique TCRs. Study results and caveats: A missense DCLRE1C variant was associated with V- and J-gene trimming of TCR beta chains in a later analysis, and an independent cohort replicated the association. Cytomegalovirus status was reportedly diagnosed by the classifier with high specificity and sensitivity.

The germline V gene encodes CDR1 SEHNR and CDR2 FQNEAQ (reference sequence). The V segment lost 7 bases and the J segment 8 bases; nucleotides outside the gene matches: 13. The CDR3 totals 15 residues. The study ran its PCR with 60 Vbeta and 13 Jbeta primers. Original processing notes: Later work found around 72 million unique TCR beta chains, with roughly 11 million shared. Sequencing was performed with immunoSEQ multiplex PCR; in TCRdb, only in-frame clones are kept and a portion is missing. From that table come the V and J calls and clone size; the DNA was used to work out D and trimming. The sample lists some 71,000 clones; about 70% were seen once. Notes on this clone: Its antigen is currently unknown.

The TCR sequence derives from a man aged 18 to 29 in good health and CMV-seronegative. The sequenced sample was PBMCs. V gene TRBV7-9 combines with J gene TRBJ2-1; 8 bases agree with TRBD2. This CDR3 reads CASTPPGLGTDEQFF. CDR3 sequence (DNA): TGTGCCAGCACCCCACCGGGACTAGGCACCGATGAGCAGTTCTTC.